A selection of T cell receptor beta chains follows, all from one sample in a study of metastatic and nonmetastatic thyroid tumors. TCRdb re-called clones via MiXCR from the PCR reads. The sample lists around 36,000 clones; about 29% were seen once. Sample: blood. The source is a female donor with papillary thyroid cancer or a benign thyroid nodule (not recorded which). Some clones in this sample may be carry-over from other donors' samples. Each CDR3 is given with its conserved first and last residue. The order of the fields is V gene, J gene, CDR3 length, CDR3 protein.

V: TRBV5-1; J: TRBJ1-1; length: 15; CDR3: CASSLRTGENTEAFF
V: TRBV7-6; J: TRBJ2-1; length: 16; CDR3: CASSLDRLAGNYEQFF
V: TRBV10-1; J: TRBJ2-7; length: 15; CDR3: CASSEGTSEYYEQYF
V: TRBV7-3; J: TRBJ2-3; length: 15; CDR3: CASSLSLISTDTQYF
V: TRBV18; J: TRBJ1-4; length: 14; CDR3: CASSPGTGVEKLFF
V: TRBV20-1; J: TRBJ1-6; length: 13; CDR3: CSARETYNSPLVF
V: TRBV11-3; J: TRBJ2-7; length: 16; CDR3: CASSTGTSGSLDEQYF
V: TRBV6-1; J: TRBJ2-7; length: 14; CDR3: CASSSETSSGEQYF
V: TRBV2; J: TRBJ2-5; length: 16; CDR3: CASSPGDGPPKETQYF
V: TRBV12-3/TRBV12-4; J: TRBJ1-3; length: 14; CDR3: CASSSWSSGNTIYF
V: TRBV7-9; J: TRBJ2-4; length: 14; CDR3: CASSHPGTVNIQYF
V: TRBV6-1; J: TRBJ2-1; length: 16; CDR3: CASSGPGLAESNEQFF
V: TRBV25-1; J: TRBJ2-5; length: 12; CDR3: CASGRGGETQYF
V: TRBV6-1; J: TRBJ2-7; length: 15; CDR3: CASSLAPGAPVEQYF
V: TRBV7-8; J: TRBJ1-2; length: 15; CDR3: CDSSLEMASGYGYTF
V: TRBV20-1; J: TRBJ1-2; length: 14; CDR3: CSAQRQGSDYGYTF
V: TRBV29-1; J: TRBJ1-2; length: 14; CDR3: CSVAESGRVYGYTF
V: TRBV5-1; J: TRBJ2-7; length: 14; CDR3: CASSSTGGRGEQYF
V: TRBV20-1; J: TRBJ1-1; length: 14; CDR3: CSASGGAGNTEAFF
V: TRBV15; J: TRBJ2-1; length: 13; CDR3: CATIAPGGSEQFF
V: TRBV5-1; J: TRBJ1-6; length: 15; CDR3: CASSLVQGRNSPLHF
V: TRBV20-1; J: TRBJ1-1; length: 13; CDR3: CSAVISWGTEAFF
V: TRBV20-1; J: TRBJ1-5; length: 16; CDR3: CSARVDKVPSLKPQHF
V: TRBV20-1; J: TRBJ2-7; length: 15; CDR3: CTLLSGSLPGDQQYF
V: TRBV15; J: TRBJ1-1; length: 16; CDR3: CATSRDVGAQNTEAFF
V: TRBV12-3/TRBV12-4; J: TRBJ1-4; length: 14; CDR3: CVSSYKGLGEKLFF
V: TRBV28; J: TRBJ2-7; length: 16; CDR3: CASSFPERDGGYEQYF
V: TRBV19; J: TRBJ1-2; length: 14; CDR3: CASSIGTFNYGYTF
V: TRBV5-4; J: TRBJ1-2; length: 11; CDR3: CASSLVGGYTF
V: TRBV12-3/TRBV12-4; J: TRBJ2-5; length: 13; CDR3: CASSLRQRETQYF
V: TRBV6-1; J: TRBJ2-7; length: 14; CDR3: CASSEGAGVYEQYF
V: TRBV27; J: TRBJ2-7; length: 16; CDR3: CASSSLGSPRGYEQYF
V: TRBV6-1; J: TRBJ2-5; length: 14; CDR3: CASLRTALLETQYF
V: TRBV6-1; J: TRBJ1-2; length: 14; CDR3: CASLKTRGGSGYTF
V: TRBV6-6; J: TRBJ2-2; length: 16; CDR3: CASSYKGGANTGELFF
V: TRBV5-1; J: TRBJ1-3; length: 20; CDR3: CASSLGGGDRGPLSGNTIYF
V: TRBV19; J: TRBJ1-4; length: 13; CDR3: CASSRDSNEKLFF
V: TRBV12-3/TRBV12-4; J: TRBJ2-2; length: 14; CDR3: CASSWTENTGELFF
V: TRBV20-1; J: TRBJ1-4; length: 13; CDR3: CSAVDRLNEKLFF
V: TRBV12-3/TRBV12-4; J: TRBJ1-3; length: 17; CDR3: CASSPKAGQGTGNTIYF
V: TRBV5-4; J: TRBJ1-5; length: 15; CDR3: CARSLGVDSNQPQHF
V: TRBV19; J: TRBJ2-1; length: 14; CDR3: CASSRAGEVDEQFF
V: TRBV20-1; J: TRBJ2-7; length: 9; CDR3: CSARLEQYF
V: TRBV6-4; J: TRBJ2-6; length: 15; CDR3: CASSDSTGGANVLTF
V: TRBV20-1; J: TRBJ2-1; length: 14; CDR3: CSAWTSGYYNEQFF
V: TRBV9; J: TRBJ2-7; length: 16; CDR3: CASSAGTSGRSGEQYF
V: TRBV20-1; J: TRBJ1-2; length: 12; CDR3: CSARVPGNGYNF
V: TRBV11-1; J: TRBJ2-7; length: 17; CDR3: CASNPNIGQGESYEQYF
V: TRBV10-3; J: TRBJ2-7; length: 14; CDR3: CAITREIIADEQYF
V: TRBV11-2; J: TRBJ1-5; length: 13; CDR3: CASSIGTLQPQHF
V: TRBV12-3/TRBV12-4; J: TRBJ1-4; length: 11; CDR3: CASRRSAKLFF